This paragraph covers one TCR beta chain sequence. Generated by immunoSEQ multiplex PCR, the TCRdb table keeps only in-frame clones and is missing some. The sample has about 6,000 clones, over 65% seen once; the top ten hold around 10%. This sample stems from a study of hypomethylating agent response in myelodysplastic syndrome. Across the whole study: Of the myelodysplastic syndrome patients, eight to ten were male, 2 female.

Specimen: bone marrow, collected before or after starting hypomethylating agent treatment for myelodysplastic syndrome (not recorded which). This clonotype was obtained from a human donor with myelodysplastic syndrome.

The CDR3 DNA follows: TGTGCCAGCAGCCAAGATGGGACTAGCGGTAACATTCAGTACTTC. Amino acids: CASSQDGTSGNIQYF. The chain is built from TRBV4-2 and TRBJ2-4, with 11 bases identical to TRBD2. V was pared by 0 bases and J by 7 bases, with 2 bases of the junction left unmatched. The CDR3 is made up of 15 amino acids. CDR1 is LGHNA and CDR2 is YNFKEQ in the germline V gene.